The 32 T cell receptor beta chains in this list originate from one sample, sequenced in a study of blood T cells in healthy people across ages. A second about 7 to 11 cycle PCR used barcoded and J-beta primers. Using its own MiXCR run on the 5' RACE reads, TCRdb lists one record per CDR3 protein. The sample comprises fewer than 2 million distinct CDR3 sequences, about 39% of which are singletons, and 23% rests with the top ten. Input material: blood. Every receptor here comes from a human donor in good health.

CDR3 region: CASSYRDKHEKLFF. As DNA, the CDR3 is TGTGCCAGCAGTTACCGGGACAAGCATGAAAAACTGTTTTTT. The chain carries TRBV6-6 and TRBJ1-4, with a tentative D call TRBD1 (6 bases). The CDR3 length is 14 residues. Trimming removed 2 bases at V and 6 bases at J, with 10 bases between. Germline V gene lookup returns CDR1 MNHNY and CDR2 SVGAGI (reference sequence).

This chain joins TRBV28 and TRBJ2-3; possibly TRBD2 for D (5 bases). The CDR3 is made up of 16 amino acids. With 6 bases removed from V and 0 bases from J, the gap between germline ends came to 16 bases. CDR1 and CDR2 from the germline V gene are MDHEN and SYDVKM. This chain's CDR3 is CASSALDFSSTDTQYF. The CDR3 nucleotides are TGTGCCAGCAGCGCACTGGACTTTTCTAGCACAGATACGCAGTATTTT.

CDR3 region: CASLGQGVINEQFF. Here the CDR3 DNA reads TGTGCCAGCCTCGGACAGGGTGTGATAAATGAGCAGTTCTTC. This rearrangement joins TRBV28 to TRBJ2-1, with 8 bases that match TRBD1. CDR1 and CDR2 from the germline V gene are MDHEN and SYDVKM. The CDR3 runs to 14 residues. J gave up 7 bases and V 8 bases, and 10 bases lay outside the gene matches.

CDR3 coding DNA: TGCGCCAGCAGCCAAGTGGCCGGGGGGCCCCAGCATTTT. Encoded protein: CASSQVAGGPQHF. The genes are TRBV4-3 and TRBJ1-5, with a tentative D call TRBD1 (5 bases). V lost 1 base and J 9 bases, leaving 10 bases between the germline ends. Germline lookup yields CDR1 LGHNA and CDR2 YSLEER. The CDR3 totals 13 residues.

The chain combines TRBV9 with TRBJ1-2; D uncertain. The V end was cut by 0 bases, the J end by 4 bases, with 7 bases between. Looked up from germline, CDR1 is SGDLS and CDR2 is YYNGEE. This CDR3 has 13 amino acids. The CDR3 sequence is CASSVEGRYGYTF. CDR3 nucleotides: TGTGCCAGCAGCGTAGAAGGTCGCTATGGCTACACCTTC.

This chain uses TRBV5-1 with TRBJ2-5; tentatively, D is TRBD1 (5 bases). V was clipped by 4 bases and J by 1 base, with 17 bases between them. The CDR3 is 16 amino acids. Germline CDR1 and CDR2: SGHRS and YFSETQ. The CDR3 sequence: CASSPGTTGAQETQYF. The CDR3 DNA is TGCGCCAGCAGCCCGGGCACCACTGGGGCCCAAGAGACCCAGTACTTC.

This clonotype has a single count. The chain couples TRBV7-3 to TRBJ2-5; D is undetermined. The better agreement between TRBJ2-7 and the DNA end casts doubt on the J call. Looked up from germline, CDR1 is SGHTA and CDR2 is FQGTGA. The CDR3 is 13 amino acids. The CDR3 nucleotides are TGTGCCAGCAGCCCGGCGGCCAACTACGAGCAGTACTTC. Translated: CASSPAANYEQYF.

This clonotype was found a few times. The CDR3 region is CASSLGLAVTGELFF. The CDR3 DNA reads as TGCGCCAGCAGCTTGGGACTAGCGGTCACCGGGGAGCTGTTTTTT. The J gene is TRBJ2-2, the V gene TRBV5-1, with 9 bases matching TRBD2. The CDR3 consists of 15 residues. CDR1 and CDR2 from the germline V gene are SGHRS and YFSETQ. The V segment lost 0 bases and the J segment 4 bases; nucleotides outside the gene matches: 1.

This clonotype was observed a handful of times. V is TRBV20-1 and J is TRBJ2-1; 7 bases are a match to TRBD2. The CDR3 has 16 amino acids. The trim removed 3 bases at V and 2 bases at J, leaving 10 bases unmatched. Per the germline V gene, CDR1 is DFQATT and CDR2 is SNEGSKA (reference sequence). CDR3 amino acids: CSARDTGTKTYNEQFF. In nucleotides, the CDR3 is TGCAGTGCTAGGGATACCGGGACTAAAACCTACAATGAGCAGTTCTTC.

The CDR3: CASNPVDWNTEAFF. The CDR3 nucleotides read TGTGCCAGCAACCCGGTTGATTGGAACACTGAAGCTTTCTTT. This sequence joins TRBV7-9 and TRBJ1-1; D gene unclear. This CDR3 spans 14 amino acids. CDR1 SEHNR and CDR2 FQNEAQ come from the germline V gene (reference sequence). V was pared by 7 bases and J by 1 base, with 13 bases between.

The genes are TRBV28 and TRBJ1-2; 7 bases agree with TRBD1. The CDR3 sequence is 11 residues long. The V gene end was trimmed by 10 bases and the J gene end by 5 bases; junction bases not matched to a gene: 4. Germline V gene sequence: CDR1 MDHEN, CDR2 SYDVKM. The CDR3 DNA sequence: TGTGCCACTAAACAGGGGTATGGCTACACCTTC. It translates to CATKQGYGYTF.

The chain links TRBV29-1 to TRBJ1-3; D unresolved. The CDR3 is 12 amino acids. With 4 bases removed from V and 3 bases from J, the gap between germline ends came to 7 bases. From germline, CDR1 is SQVTM and CDR2 ANQGSEA. The CDR3 DNA follows: TGCAGCGTTGCGACTCTTGGAAACACCATATATTTT. This sequence encodes CSVATLGNTIYF.

V is TRBV20-1 and J is TRBJ1-1; D is undetermined. This CDR3 has 12 residues. The ends were cut back, 3 bases at V and 5 bases at J, with 10 bases in the middle. Germline V gene lookup returns CDR1 DFQATT and CDR2 SNEGSKA (reference sequence). CDR3 coding DNA: TGCAGTGCTAGTATTGGTGGGACTGAAGCTTTCTTT. As protein: CSASIGGTEAFF.

This clonotype came up once. A read error is possible here, since a much larger clone lies one base away. V and J are TRBV12-3 or TRBV12-4 and TRBJ2-5; a weak D match, TRBD2 (6 bases). This CDR3 region has 11 residues. The CDR3 loop reads CASSIRETRYF. CDR3 nucleotide sequence: TGTGCCAGCAGTATCCGGGAGACCCGGTACTTC.

This clonotype appeared a few times. The genes are TRBV28 and TRBJ2-5; the D is unclear. The length of the CDR3 is 11 residues. The germline V gene has CDR1 MDHEN and CDR2 SYDVKM. The V gene lost 8 bases and the J gene lost 2 bases, with 6 bases spanning the gap. The CDR3 protein is CASAGQETQYF. In DNA, the CDR3 is TGTGCCAGCGCAGGACAAGAGACCCAGTACTTC.

This clonotype was found a few times. This sequence joins TRBV30 and TRBJ2-3, with a weak D call TRBD2 (5 bases). Germline V gene sequence: CDR1 GTSNPN, CDR2 SVGIG (reference sequence). Trimming shortened V by 4 bases and J by 1 base, and 9 bases separated the two germline ends. CDR3 size: 13 residues. In nucleotides, the CDR3 is TGTGCCTGGACGAGGGCGGGCACAGATACGCAGTATTTT. Amino acids: CAWTRAGTDTQYF. Full variable domain (missing parts from reference TRBV30 and TRBJ2-3): SQTIHQWPATLVQPVGSPLSLECTVEGTSNPNLYWYRQAAGRGLQLLFYSVGIGQISSEVPQNLSASRPQDRQFILSSKKLLLSDSGFYLCAWTRAGTDTQYFGPGTRLTVL.

This clonotype was counted only a few times. The chain is built from TRBV29-1 and TRBJ2-5; 8 positions match TRBD2. Matching the DNA end better, TRBJ2-7 makes the J call doubtful. From germline, CDR1 is SQVTM and CDR2 ANQGSEA. The CDR3 has 15 amino acids. The CDR3 protein is CSVALDAGGANEQYF. Written as DNA, the CDR3 is TGCAGCGTTGCCCTGGACGCGGGGGGAGCTAACGAGCAGTACTTC.

This clonotype was observed a few times. The chain combines TRBV7-9 with TRBJ2-7; possible D gene TRBD2, 5 bases. Germline CDR1 SEHNR, CDR2 FQNEAQ (reference sequence). V was clipped by 0 bases and J by 4 bases, with 13 bases between them. The CDR3 is 15 amino acids. CDR3 sequence: CASSLATGMEYEQYF. The CDR3 DNA reads TGTGCCAGCAGCTTAGCCACGGGGATGGAATACGAGCAGTACTTC.

This clonotype was seen more than once but under ten times. J is TRBJ2-3 and V is TRBV12-3 or TRBV12-4; weak D call: TRBD2 (6 bases). The V and J ends lost 10 bases and 2 bases respectively, with 19 bases between them. This CDR3 is built from 15 residues. The chain's CDR3 is CATSVGDSSTDTQYF. CDR3 sequence (DNA): TGTGCCACCTCCGTCGGGGACTCTTCCACAGATACGCAGTATTTT.

V and J are TRBV9 and TRBJ2-5; 8 bases fit TRBD1. J was trimmed by 1 base and V by 3 bases; bases with no gene match: 2. CDR1 is SGDLS, CDR2 YYNGEE, per germline. The CDR3 has 14 amino acids. CDR3: CASSDQGAQETQYF. Written as DNA, the CDR3 is TGTGCCAGCAGCGACCAGGGGGCCCAAGAGACCCAGTACTTC.

V is TRBV3-1 and J is TRBJ2-1; perhaps TRBD1 as D (7 bases). CDR1 LGHDT and CDR2 YNNKEL come from the germline V gene (reference sequence). The CDR3 loop spans 14 amino acids. Deletions cut 8 bases from V and 2 bases from J, with 13 bases between. The CDR3 DNA reads TGTGCCAGCCAGGGGGGTCTTCCCTACAATGAGCAGTTCTTC. As protein: CASQGGLPYNEQFF.

V is TRBV15 and J is TRBJ2-1; the D is unclear. The germline V and J ends were trimmed by 0 bases and 1 base, with 7 bases remaining between them. This CDR3 spans 15 amino acids. Germline-derived CDR1 and CDR2 are LNHNV and YYDKDF (reference sequence). CDR3 loop: CATSRDGRSYNEQFF. The CDR3 DNA is TGTGCCACCAGCAGAGATGGGCGGTCCTACAATGAGCAGTTCTTC. The full variable domain, its missing parts supplied by reference TRBV15 and TRBJ2-1, is DAMVIQNPRYQVTQFGKPVTLSCSQTLNHNVMYWYQQKSSQAPKLLFHYYDKDFNNEADTPDNFQSRRPNTSFCFLDIRSPGLGDTAMYLCATSRDGRSYNEQFFGPGTRLTVL.

V is TRBV7-6 and J is TRBJ1-3; TRBD1 is a possible D gene (6 bases). CDR3 size: 16 residues. The germline V gene encodes CDR1 SGHVS and CDR2 FNYEAQ. V gave up 0 bases and J gave up 2 bases, with 11 bases separating them. CDR3 DNA sequence: TGTGCCAGCAGCTTAGCCACAGGGTACACTGGAAACACCATATATTTT. This translates into CASSLATGYTGNTIYF.

Details on this clonotype: One end of the junction does not line up with germline, which may come from a read error. V usage is TRBV20-1 and J usage is TRBJ2-1; TRBD1 aligns across 8 bases. The J call is uncertain, as TRBJ2-7 better fits the DNA end. The CDR3 is 12 residues long. Germline V gene data show CDR1 as DFQATT and CDR2 as SNEGSKA (reference sequence). This CDR3 reads CSARDRGFKQYF. For the CDR3, the DNA is TGCAGTGCGAGAGACAGGGGCTTTAAGCAGTACTTC.

In its sample, this clonotype was seen a few times. The rearrangement joins TRBV7-2 to TRBJ2-1; 7 bases are shared with TRBD2. In germline, CDR1 is SGHTA, CDR2 FQGNSA. The trim removed 5 bases at V and 7 bases at J, leaving 14 bases unmatched. The CDR3 is 16 residues long. The CDR3: CASSPRGSRGINEQFF. CDR3 bases: TGTGCCAGCAGCCCCAGAGGTTCGCGGGGGATAAATGAGCAGTTCTTC.

The chain couples TRBV6-2 or TRBV6-3 to TRBJ2-5, with D possibly TRBD1 on 5 matching bases. The V gene's germline CDR1 is MNHEY and CDR2 SVGEGT. The CDR3 extends over 18 amino acids. Trimming cost V 0 bases and J 1 base, with 18 bases left between them. CDR3 residues: CASSYSMGQTGFQETQYF. The CDR3 DNA sequence: TGTGCCAGCAGTTACTCGATGGGCCAAACAGGATTCCAAGAGACCCAGTACTTC.

This clonotype has just a few counts. V gene TRBV20-1 combines with J gene TRBJ2-3; D gene unclear. The CDR3 spans 8 residues. Germline lookup yields CDR1 DFQATT and CDR2 SNEGSKA (reference sequence). The chain's CDR3 is CTTDTQYF. The CDR3 DNA follows: TGCACCACAGATACGCAGTATTTT.

About this clonotype itself: Possible read error: a much larger clone is one base away. J is TRBJ2-5 and V is TRBV3-1; perhaps TRBD2 as D (6 bases). The germline V gene encodes CDR1 LGHDT and CDR2 YNNKEL (reference sequence). There are 12 residues in the CDR3. CDR3: CVSSRLEETQYF. The CDR3 region has the DNA TGTGTCAGCAGCCGACTAGAAGAGACCCAGTACTTC.

This clonotype occurred a few times. The V gene is TRBV29-1, the J gene TRBJ2-3, with D tentatively TRBD1 (5 bases). Trimming cost V 6 bases and J 1 base, with 14 bases left between them. CDR1 and CDR2 (germline): SQVTM, ANQGSEA. CDR3 size: 14 residues. The CDR3: CSVEMDTRTDTQYF. CDR3 DNA: TGCAGCGTCGAGATGGACACCCGCACAGATACGCAGTATTTT.

This chain connects TRBV11-3 to TRBJ1-6; D remains ambiguous. Trimming removed 0 bases at V and 7 bases at J, with 10 bases between. Germline CDR1 reads SGHNT; CDR2 reads YENEEA. The CDR3 spans 15 residues. CDR3 coding DNA: TGTGCCAGCAGCTTAGATCTTGATCTAAATTCACCCCTCCACTTT. It codes for CASSLDLDLNSPLHF.

This clonotype showed up just a few times. This chain links TRBV7-2 with TRBJ2-3; D gene unclear. Deletions cut 4 bases from V and 3 bases from J, with 8 bases between. This CDR3 spans 13 amino acids. Germline CDR1 reads SGHTA; CDR2 reads FQGNSA. The CDR3, as DNA: TGTGCCAGCAGCTCATATTTTACAGATACGCAGTATTTT. This encodes CASSSYFTDTQYF.

This chain connects TRBV11-3 to TRBJ2-3; 7 nucleotides agree with TRBD2. CDR1 SGHNT and CDR2 YENEEA come from the germline V gene. The CDR3 consists of 16 residues. The trim removed 2 bases at V and 5 bases at J, leaving 10 bases unmatched. The CDR3 DNA sequence: TGTGCCAGCAGCTTACAAAGCGGGGCCCCGGGAGATACGCAGTATTTT. Protein: CASSLQSGAPGDTQYF.